Listed below are T cell receptor beta chains from one sample, sequenced in a study of identical twins. TCRdb re-called the 5' RACE reads through MiXCR, storing one row per CDR3 protein. The sample contains about 520,000 distinct CDR3 sequences, less than 25% of which appear only once. This same sample was also part of a study on T cells expressing NK-cell markers.

Sequenced input: CD4+ T cells sorted from blood. These receptors were collected from a young woman in good health. Each CDR3 is given with its conserved first and last residue. A D gene is named only where the DNA matches it firmly. Clone size is given for some rows only: seen once, a few or many times, or a class if the clone is expanded.

CDR3 protein: CASSQRGAVGTDTQYF
CDR3 DNA: TGTGCCAGCAGCCAGAGAGGGGCGGTCGGAACAGATACGCAGTATTTT
D gene: NA
clone size: few
V gene: TRBV11-1
J gene: TRBJ2-3

CDR3 protein: CASRMTGEYGYTF
CDR3 DNA: TGCGCCAGCAGAATGACAGGGGAGTATGGCTACACCTTC
D gene: TRBD1
clone size: NA
V gene: TRBV5-1
J gene: TRBJ1-2

CDR3 protein: CASSFQDRNQPQHF
CDR3 DNA: TGTGCCAGCAGTTTCCAGGACCGCAATCAGCCCCAGCATTTT
D gene: NA
clone size: few
V gene: TRBV12-3/TRBV12-4
J gene: TRBJ1-5

CDR3 protein: CASSLALAGDDTQYF
CDR3 DNA: TGTGCCAGCAGCTTAGCTTTAGCGGGAGACGATACGCAGTATTTT
D gene: TRBD2
clone size: few
V gene: TRBV11-2
J gene: TRBJ2-3

CDR3 protein: CASSQIVWDRTLKGYGYTF
CDR3 DNA: TGCGCCAGCAGCCAAATCGTCTGGGACAGGACTCTGAAGGGCTATGGCTACACCTTC
D gene: TRBD1
clone size: few
V gene: TRBV4-1
J gene: TRBJ1-2

CDR3 protein: CSAPRAGARTDTQYF
CDR3 DNA: TGCAGTGCCCCCCGGGCGGGCGCCCGCACAGATACGCAGTATTTT
D gene: NA
clone size: NA
V gene: TRBV20-1
J gene: TRBJ2-3

CDR3 protein: CSASLSSGANVLTF
CDR3 DNA: TGCAGTGCTAGCCTGTCCTCTGGGGCCAACGTCCTGACTTTC
D gene: NA
clone size: NA
V gene: TRBV20-1
J gene: TRBJ2-6

CDR3 protein: CASSVVGTSGGADTQYF
CDR3 DNA: TGTGCCAGCAGCGTAGTTGGGACTAGCGGAGGGGCAGATACGCAGTATTTT
D gene: TRBD2
clone size: few
V gene: TRBV9
J gene: TRBJ2-3

CDR3 protein: CASSLFPSNTGELFF
CDR3 DNA: TGTGCCAGCAGTTTATTTCCCAGCAACACCGGGGAGCTGTTTTTT
D gene: NA
clone size: NA
V gene: TRBV27
J gene: TRBJ2-2

CDR3 protein: CSSGLVTEAFF
CDR3 DNA: TGCAGCTCAGGGTTGGTCACTGAAGCTTTCTTT
D gene: NA
clone size: many
V gene: TRBV29-1
J gene: TRBJ1-1

CDR3 protein: CSAKGAGNTDTQYF
CDR3 DNA: TGCAGTGCCAAAGGGGCGGGCAACACAGATACGCAGTATTTT
D gene: NA
clone size: few
V gene: TRBV20-1
J gene: TRBJ2-3

CDR3 protein: CASTEQANTDTQYF
CDR3 DNA: TGTGCCAGCACCGAACAGGCGAACACAGATACGCAGTATTTT
D gene: NA
clone size: NA
V gene: TRBV12-3/TRBV12-4
J gene: TRBJ2-3

CDR3 protein: CASSFRQGQGTEAFF
CDR3 DNA: TGTGCCAGCAGCTTCCGACAGGGCCAGGGGACTGAAGCTTTCTTT
D gene: TRBD1
clone size: NA
V gene: TRBV7-9
J gene: TRBJ1-1

CDR3 protein: CASSDIWDTEAFF
CDR3 DNA: TGTGCCAGCAGTGACATTTGGGACACTGAAGCTTTCTTT
D gene: NA
clone size: NA
V gene: TRBV6-1
J gene: TRBJ1-1

CDR3 protein: CASNRDRAGPSLAKNIQYF
CDR3 DNA: TGTGCCAGCAACCGAGACAGGGCTGGCCCCTCGCTAGCCAAAAACATTCAGTACTTC
D gene: TRBD1
clone size: few
V gene: TRBV6-1
J gene: TRBJ2-4